The clone carrying this T cell receptor (beta chain) was seen ten or more times. Its target is unknown. The sample's time point: newly diagnosed GD, antithyroid drugs for less than 3 months. Researchers made the TCR library from RNA that was extracted from PBMCs. This record belongs to a study of regulatory T cells in long-lasting Graves disease. Study as a whole: Antithyroid drugs had been taken by newly diagnosed Graves' patients for under 3 months. Study-wide results and limits: Newly diagnosed patients shared 950 to 1,000 public clonotypes; persistent patients shared approximately 2,900. Results may be inaccurate due to the small sample size. Persistent Graves' patients possessed reduced TCR diversity relative to recently diagnosed ones.

Assembly of TCR beta libraries relied on iRepertoire HTBI primers together with Arm-PCR of CDR3 regions. Using its own MiXCR run on the multiplex PCR reads, TCRdb lists one record per CDR3 protein. This table holds about 310,000 distinct CDR3 sequences, 15% to 20% found once. V shed 5 bases, J shed 6 bases, and the junction held 4 bases outside the gene matches. The CDR3 covers 15 residues. This TCR derives from a female donor with Graves disease. The starting material was peripheral blood mononuclear cells (PBMCs), obtained at new diagnosis, from a patient treated with antithyroid drugs. V is TRBV12-3 or TRBV12-4 and J is TRBJ2-1, with 13 bases lining up with TRBD2. Here the CDR3 DNA reads TGTGCCAGCAGTCCCCGACTAGCGGGAGGCAATGAGCAGTTCTTC. It codes for CASSPRLAGGNEQFF.